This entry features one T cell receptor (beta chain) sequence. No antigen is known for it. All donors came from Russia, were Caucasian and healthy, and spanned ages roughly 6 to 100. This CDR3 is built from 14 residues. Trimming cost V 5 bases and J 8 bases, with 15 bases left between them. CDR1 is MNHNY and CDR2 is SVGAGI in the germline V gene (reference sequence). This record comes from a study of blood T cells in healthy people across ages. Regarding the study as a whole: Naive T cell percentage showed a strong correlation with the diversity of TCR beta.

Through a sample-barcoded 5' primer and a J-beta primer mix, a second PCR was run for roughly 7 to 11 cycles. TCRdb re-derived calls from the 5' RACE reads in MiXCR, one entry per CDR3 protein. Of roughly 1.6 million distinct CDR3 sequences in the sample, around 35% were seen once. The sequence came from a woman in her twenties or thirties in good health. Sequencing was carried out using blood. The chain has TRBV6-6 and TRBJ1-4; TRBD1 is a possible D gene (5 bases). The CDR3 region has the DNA TGTGCCAGCAGTAAAGGACAACAACGCGAAAAACTGTTTTTT. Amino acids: CASSKGQQREKLFF.